Presented here are 4 T cell receptor beta chains from one specimen sequenced in a study of Ad26.COV2.S vaccination and SARS-CoV-2 variants. Libraries were prepared by immunoSEQ multiplex PCR; TCRdb keeps only in-frame clonotypes and omits some of them. Among around 300,000 clones listed, approximately 90% were seen once. As for treatment: around 19 received Ad26.COV2.S at low or high dose, single or two shots; 5 received placebo; per-sample allocation not given. Following the first vaccine or placebo injection, samples were taken on day 63. The specimen comprised peripheral blood, sampled in a trial of Ad26.COV2.S vaccine versus placebo. These receptors were obtained from a person between 18 and 59 years old who received the Ad26.COV2.S COVID-19 vaccine or a placebo.

J is TRBJ1-1 and V is TRBV18; tentatively, D is TRBD1 (6 bases). The V and J ends lost 3 bases and 4 bases respectively, with 12 bases between them. Germline V CDR1 and CDR2: KGHSH, LQKENI. The CDR3 runs to 14 residues. The CDR3 sequence is CASSPGGRATEAFF. The CDR3 DNA follows: TGTGCCAGCTCACCGGGGGGGCGCGCCACTGAAGCTTTCTTT. Using reference TRBV18 and TRBJ1-1 for the parts outside the CDR3, the full variable domain is NAGVMQNPRHLVRRRGQEARLRCSPMKGHSHVYWYRQLPEEGLKFMVYLQKENIIDESGMPKERFSAEFPKEGPSILRIQQVVRGDSAAYFCASSPGGRATEAFFGQGTRLTVV.

V gene TRBV4-2 combines with J gene TRBJ1-1, with D hard to call. V was clipped by 0 bases and J by 4 bases, with 9 bases between them. Germline CDR1 and CDR2: LGHNA and YNFKEQ. The CDR3 length is 14 residues. CDR3 region: CASSQDSKTTEAFF. The CDR3 nucleotides are TGTGCCAGCAGCCAAGATTCGAAGACCACTGAAGCTTTCTTT.

The chain couples TRBV27 to TRBJ1-1, with D tentatively TRBD1 (6 bases). CDR1 is MNHEY and CDR2 is SMNVEV in the germline V gene (reference sequence). CDR3 size: 12 residues. V lost 3 bases and J lost 8, with 10 bases in between. CDR3 loop: CASSFSGTEAFF. CDR3 coding DNA: TGTGCCAGCAGTTTCAGCGGGACAGAAGCTTTCTTT.

The V call is TRBV12-3 or TRBV12-4, the J call TRBJ1-2, with no clear D. The CDR3 is 13 residues long. Between the trimmed V and J ends, which lost 7 bases and 4 bases, there was a span of 13 bases. The CDR3 protein is CASNWGGTYGYTF. The CDR3 DNA sequence: TGTGCCAGCAACTGGGGTGGAACCTATGGCTACACCTTC.